A selection of T cell receptor beta chains follows, all from one sample in a study of blood T cell repertoires in COVID-19. Here immunoSEQ multiplex PCR was the method, and the copy in TCRdb shows in-frame clones only, minus some. The table has approximately 180,000 clones, roughly 88% seen once. Material: peripheral blood. The source is a human donor with active or convalescent COVID-19. The donor label of this sample is uncertain. Both conserved end residues are part of each CDR3. The D gene is left open where the match is weak. The size entry is marked missing in some rows and otherwise reads once, few, many or a size class.

V gene	clone size	J gene	D gene	CDR3 protein	CDR3 DNA
TRBV9	-	TRBJ1-2	-	CASSAPGGYGYTF	TGTGCCAGCAGCGCCCCCGGGGGTTATGGCTACACCTTC
TRBV12-3/TRBV12-4	-	TRBJ1-3	-	CASSTRNTIYF	TGTGCCAGCAGTACCAGGAACACCATATATTTT
TRBV9	-	TRBJ2-7	-	CASSVDRPGAEQYF	TGTGCCAGCAGCGTAGATAGGCCGGGTGCGGAGCAGTACTTC
TRBV27	-	TRBJ2-2	-	CASSLQAGWGTGELFF	TGTGCCAGCAGTTTACAAGCAGGGTGGGGCACCGGGGAGCTGTTTTTT
TRBV9	-	TRBJ2-2	-	CASSQTARELFF	TGTGCCAGCAGCCAGACAGCCCGGGAGCTGTTTTTT
TRBV15	-	TRBJ2-7	TRBD2	CATSSKTSGPSYEQYF	TGTGCCACCAGCAGTAAAACTAGCGGGCCTTCCTACGAGCAGTACTTC
TRBV29-1	-	TRBJ1-1	-	CSVDPGWGTEAFF	TGCAGCGTTGATCCAGGGTGGGGTACTGAAGCTTTCTTT
TRBV19	-	TRBJ2-7	TRBD1	CASRTGSSYEQYF	TGTGCCAGCAGGACAGGGAGCTCCTACGAGCAGTACTTC
TRBV12-3/TRBV12-4	-	TRBJ2-6	-	CASSSQGHVLTF	TGTGCCAGCAGTTCCCAGGGGCACGTCCTGACTTTC
TRBV7-9	-	TRBJ2-7	-	CASSLVVLISYEQYF	TGTGCCAGCAGCTTAGTGGTACTCATCTCCTACGAGCAGTACTTC
TRBV29-1	-	TRBJ1-1	-	CSVTRRAEAFF	TGCAGCGTGACACGGAGGGCTGAAGCTTTCTTT
TRBV28	-	TRBJ2-1	TRBD2	CASSLAGAHNEQFF	TGTGCCAGCAGTTTAGCGGGAGCCCACAATGAGCAGTTCTTC
TRBV5-4	-	TRBJ2-3	-	CASSLNPGASTDTQYF	TGTGCCAGCAGCTTGAACCCGGGAGCTAGCACAGATACGCAGTATTTT
TRBV5-1	once	TRBJ2-1	-	CASSWTGDSYNEQFF	TGCGCCAGCAGCTGGACGGGGGACTCCTACAATGAGCAGTTCTTC
TRBV9	-	TRBJ1-5	-	CASSPQGNQPQHF	TGTGCCAGCAGCCCCCAGGGGAATCAGCCCCAGCATTTT
TRBV28	-	TRBJ1-5	-	CASSFPGMRQHSNQPQHF	TGTGCCAGCAGTTTTCCAGGGATGAGACAGCATAGCAATCAGCCCCAGCATTTT
TRBV18	once	TRBJ2-1	TRBD2	CASSPRSLAGGYNEQFF	TGTGCCAGCTCACCGCGCTCTCTAGCGGGAGGGTACAATGAGCAGTTCTTC
TRBV5-1	-	TRBJ2-3	-	CASSLELASTDTQYF	TGCGCCAGCAGCTTGGAACTAGCTAGCACAGATACGCAGTATTTT
TRBV11-2	-	TRBJ2-1	TRBD2	CASSLTSSAYNEQFF	TGTGCCAGCAGCCTGACTAGCTCAGCCTACAATGAGCAGTTCTTC
TRBV11-3	-	TRBJ2-5	-	CASSRTALETQYF	TGTGCCAGCAGCAGGACAGCCCTAGAGACCCAGTACTTC
TRBV5-6	-	TRBJ2-3	-	CASSFGGDSTDTQYF	TGTGCCAGCAGCTTCGGCGGGGATAGCACAGATACGCAGTATTTT
TRBV19	once	TRBJ2-3	TRBD2	CASSISAGKDTQYF	TGTGCCAGTAGTATTTCAGCGGGGAAAGATACGCAGTATTTT
TRBV7-2	-	TRBJ2-3	TRBD2	CASSLEVAGGRKQYF	TGTGCCAGCAGCTTAGAGGTCGCGGGAGGACGGAAGCAGTATTTT
TRBV5-1	-	TRBJ2-1	TRBD1	CASSLDPGGSYNEQFF	TGCGCCAGCAGCTTGGACCCAGGGGGCTCCTACAATGAGCAGTTCTTC
TRBV19	-	TRBJ1-2	-	CASSAGWGGDYGYTF	TGTGCCAGTAGTGCGGGGTGGGGTGGAGACTATGGCTACACCTTC
TRBV5-1	-	TRBJ2-1	TRBD2	CASSTKPGGAGEQFF	TGCGCCAGCAGCACTAAGCCCGGGGGGGCCGGTGAGCAGTTCTTC
TRBV9	-	TRBJ1-6	-	CASSVWGNNSPLHF	TGTGCCAGCAGCGTGTGGGGCAATAATTCACCCCTCCACTTT
TRBV2	-	TRBJ1-1	TRBD1	CASSGQGVITEAFF	TGTGCCAGCAGTGGACAGGGGGTCATCACTGAAGCTTTCTTT
TRBV5-1	-	TRBJ2-3	TRBD2	CASSSRGRASTDTQYF	TGCGCCAGCAGCTCCCGCGGGAGGGCTAGCACAGATACGCAGTATTTT
TRBV5-1	once	TRBJ2-7	-	CASSLDFSRGGEQYF	TGCGCCAGCAGCTTGGATTTCTCCAGGGGCGGGGAGCAGTACTTC
TRBV2	-	TRBJ1-6	TRBD1	CASSLDRVGSPLHF	TGTGCCAGCAGCCTGGACAGGGTCGGTTCACCCCTCCACTTT
TRBV9	-	TRBJ2-3	TRBD2	CASSGSGGASHTQYF	TGTGCCAGCAGCGGGAGCGGGGGGGCGTCACATACGCAGTATTTT
TRBV9	-	TRBJ2-2	TRBD2	CASSGAGGYTGELFF	TGTGCCAGCAGCGGCGCGGGGGGCTACACCGGGGAGCTGTTTTTT
TRBV2	once	TRBJ2-7	-	CASATSSRQYF	TGTGCCAGCGCGACTAGTTCACGGCAGTACTTC
TRBV19	-	TRBJ2-5	-	CASSRGRAETQYF	TGTGCCAGCAGCAGGGGCAGGGCGGAGACCCAGTACTTC
TRBV5-4	-	TRBJ2-2	TRBD2	CASSFAGGPTGELFF	TGTGCCAGCAGCTTTGCGGGAGGGCCCACCGGGGAGCTGTTTTTT
TRBV5-4	-	TRBJ2-1	TRBD2	CASSPPPLAGGPRNEQFF	TGTGCCAGCAGCCCGCCCCCACTAGCGGGGGGGCCTCGGAATGAGCAGTTCTTC
TRBV4-1	few	TRBJ2-5	TRBD2	CASSQYAGGLSETQYF	TGCGCCAGCAGCCAGTATGCGGGGGGGCTGTCGGAGACCCAGTACTTC
TRBV2	-	TRBJ1-2	TRBD1	CASMALLRQGRDYGYTF	TGTGCCAGCATGGCCCTTTTACGACAGGGAAGGGACTATGGCTACACCTTC
TRBV19	-	TRBJ2-3	TRBD1	CASTQGAADTQYF	TGTGCCAGTACTCAGGGGGCGGCGGATACGCAGTATTTT
TRBV7-9	once	TRBJ2-5	-	CASSSNQETQYF	TGTGCCAGCAGCTCTAACCAAGAGACCCAGTACTTC
TRBV7-9	-	TRBJ2-6	-	CASSNRAYSGANVLTF	TGTGCCAGCAGCAACAGGGCCTACTCTGGGGCCAACGTCCTGACTTTC
TRBV7-9	once	TRBJ2-7	-	CASSLPGFQQYF	TGTGCCAGCAGCCTACCAGGGTTCCAGCAGTACTTC
TRBV11-3	-	TRBJ1-1	-	CASSLGEGGEAFF	TGTGCCAGCAGCTTAGGAGAGGGAGGCGAAGCTTTCTTT
TRBV7-9	-	TRBJ1-3	-	CASSPQWVGALGSGNTIYF	TGTGCCAGCAGCCCCCAATGGGTAGGGGCTCTCGGGTCTGGAAACACCATATATTTT
TRBV6-1	once	TRBJ2-1	-	CASSLSPSLRDEQFF	TGTGCCAGCAGCCTCAGTCCTTCCCTGAGGGATGAGCAGTTCTTC